This T cell receptor beta chain was sequenced during a study of cytomegalovirus exposure and HLA in healthy donors. PCR amplification relied on 60 Vbeta primers (plus 13 Jbeta primers). The method was immunoSEQ multiplex PCR; TCRdb's version includes in-frame clones alone and lacks a portion of them. This table has 150,000 to 200,000 clones, around two thirds appearing once. Findings and limits, study-wide: By HLA locus, TCR association rates varied in a later analysis, with DRB1 showing the most and HLA-C the fewest. Several V segments, TRBV6-2 and TRBV6-3 among them, could not be told apart and were dropped.

The CDR3 has 15 amino acids. Per germline, CDR1 MNHEY and CDR2 SVGAGI. V gave up 5 bases and J gave up 2 bases; unmatched junction bases: 6. On this clone: Its cognate antigen is unknown.

The sequence was obtained from a young man in good health and CMV-seropositive. Sequencing was done on a sample of PBMCs. This chain joins TRBV6-5 and TRBJ1-5; 7 bases agree with TRBD1. Written as DNA, the CDR3 is TGTGCCAGCAGTGGAGGGGGCTCGCGCAATCAGCCCCAGCATTTT. It is translated as CASSGGGSRNQPQHF.